The 20 T cell receptor beta chains listed next were all sequenced from one sample in a study of metastatic and nonmetastatic thyroid tumors. None of the patients had undergone any treatment ahead of thyroid surgery. TCRdb reanalyzed the PCR reads with MiXCR. The repertoire holds approximately 15,000 clones, approximately 30% seen once, with 45% to 55% in the top ten. The sample was tumor tissue. Source of these receptors: a male donor with papillary thyroid cancer or a benign thyroid nodule (not recorded which). Some clones in this sample may be carry-over from other donors' samples.

This clone is medium-sized (0.01 to 0.1%). V is TRBV5-1 and J is TRBJ1-4; D perhaps matches TRBD1 (5 bases). Germline assignment: CDR1 SGHRS and CDR2 YFSETQ. The CDR3 has 14 residues. V dropped 0 bases and J dropped 4 bases, with 7 bases sitting between them. CDR3 in amino acids: CASSLVGGNEKLFF. CDR3 nucleotide sequence: TGCGCCAGCAGCTTGGTGGGGGGTAATGAAAAACTGTTTTTT.

As for this clone: At one boundary the junction diverges from the germline segment, which might be a read error. The chain has TRBV6-1 and TRBJ2-7, with D perhaps matching TRBD2 (5 bases). The CDR3 consists of 15 residues. From germline, CDR1 is MNHNS and CDR2 SASEGT. The CDR3 coding sequence is TGTTCCAGCAGGCCCGCGGGCGGTGGGACCTACGAGCAGTACTTC. This codes for CSSRPAGGGTYEQYF.

The DNA for the CDR3 is TGTGCCAGCAGCCAAGATAAACTAGCGGACTACAATGAGCAGTTCTTC. Amino acids: CASSQDKLADYNEQFF. The chain joins TRBV14 to TRBJ2-1; 8 nucleotides align to TRBD2. This CDR3 contains 16 residues. Per the germline V gene, CDR1 is SGHDN and CDR2 is FVKESK. Trimming at V came to 0 bases and at J to 3 bases, leaving 4 bases not matched to a gene.

The CDR3 DNA reads as TGTGCCAGCAGTTTGGGGGACTCGCACTACAATGAGCAGTTCTTC. It yields the protein CASSLGDSHYNEQFF. The J gene is TRBJ2-1, the V gene TRBV12-3 or TRBV12-4; weak D call: TRBD2 (6 bases). V was cut by 3 bases and J by 3 bases, with 12 bases left in between. The CDR3 extends over 15 amino acids.

The chain is built from TRBV6-1 and TRBJ1-2, with D maybe TRBD1 (5 bases). The CDR3 has 15 amino acids. V gave up 3 bases and J gave up 2 bases, with 13 bases separating them. Germline lookup yields CDR1 MNHNS and CDR2 SASEGT. This CDR3 reads CASSDLGTANYGYTF. The CDR3 DNA is TGTGCCAGCAGTGACTTGGGGACTGCGAACTATGGCTACACCTTC.

This clone was recorded many times. The chain recombines TRBV5-1 with TRBJ1-5, with 8 bases aligning to TRBD1. V lost 0 bases, J lost 3 bases, and 2 bases stayed unmatched. The CDR3 sequence is 15 residues long. Germline V CDR1 and CDR2: SGHRS, YFSETQ. For the CDR3, the DNA is TGCGCCAGCAGCTTGGGGACAGGGACCAATCAGCCCCAGCATTTT. Translated: CASSLGTGTNQPQHF.

This clone was seen a few times. The chain joins TRBV2 to TRBJ2-5, with 9 positions matching TRBD1. This CDR3 is built from 14 residues. J was trimmed by 4 bases and V by 6 bases; bases with no gene match: 6. Germline values: CDR1 SNHLY, CDR2 FYNNEI. This CDR3 reads CASSDTGGAETQYF. The CDR3 nucleotides read TGTGCCAGCAGCGATACAGGGGGCGCAGAGACCCAGTACTTC.

This clone showed up many times. This sequence joins TRBV19 and TRBJ2-7; 7 bases line up with TRBD2. After removal of 2 bases from V and 6 bases from J, the junction contained 10 bases not matched to a gene. CDR3 length: 15 amino acids. In germline, CDR1 is LNHDA, CDR2 SQIVND (reference sequence). The CDR3: CASSISASGPSEQYF. CDR3 DNA sequence: TGTGCCAGTAGTATATCGGCTAGCGGCCCCTCCGAGCAGTACTTC. Full variable domain (missing parts from reference TRBV19 and TRBJ2-7): DGGITQSPKYLFRKEGQNVTLSCEQNLNHDAMYWYRQDPGQGLRLIYYSQIVNDFQKGDIAEGYSVSREKKESFPLTVTSAQKNPTAFYLCASSISASGPSEQYFGPGTRLTVT.

Many counts were recorded for this clone. The chain is built from TRBV6-1 and TRBJ1-1; no clear D gene. Germline loops: CDR1 MNHNS, CDR2 SASEGT. V was trimmed by 7 bases and J by 5 bases, leaving 11 bases between them. The CDR3 extends over 12 amino acids. The CDR3 nucleotides are TGTGCCAGCAAAAGGGTACGAACTGAAGCTTTCTTT. This sequence encodes CASKRVRTEAFF.

The sample holds a few counts of this clone. The chain carries TRBV29-1 and TRBJ2-7; 9 bases are shared with TRBD2. V shed 4 bases, J shed 4 bases, and the junction held 5 bases outside the gene matches. The germline CDR1 and CDR2 sequences are SQVTM and ANQGSEA. The CDR3 covers 13 residues. CDR3 amino acids: CSVGRTSEYEQYF. CDR3 DNA: TGCAGCGTTGGGCGGACTAGCGAATACGAGCAGTACTTC.

This clone turned up a few times. The V and J genes are TRBV6-6 and TRBJ2-1, with 7 positions matching TRBD2. CDR3 length equals 12 residues. CDR1 and CDR2 from the germline V gene are MNHNY and SVGAGI (reference sequence). Trimming took 2 bases from V and 8 from J; bases not matched to a gene: 0. The CDR3 DNA reads as TGTGCCAGCAGTTACAGCGGGGATGAGCAGTTCTTC. It translates to CASSYSGDEQFF.

This chain connects TRBV11-3 to TRBJ2-1, with D perhaps matching TRBD1 (6 bases). Germline CDR1 SGHNT, CDR2 YENEEA. V was trimmed by 4 bases and J by 7 bases, leaving 11 bases between them. The CDR3 is 13 residues long. CDR3 bases: TGTGCCAGCAGCTCAACACAGGGAAATGAGCAGTTCTTC. It codes for CASSSTQGNEQFF.

The chain joins TRBV6-2 or TRBV6-3 to TRBJ2-7, with D perhaps matching TRBD1 (6 bases). Between the trimmed V and J ends, which lost 7 bases and 2 bases, there was a span of 15 bases. CDR1 and CDR2 from the germline V gene are MNHEY and SVGEGT. CDR3 length equals 14 residues. The CDR3 coding sequence is TGTGCCAGCATGGTGACAGGACGAACCTACGAGCAGTACTTC. This translates into CASMVTGRTYEQYF.

A note on this clone: A much larger clone is a single base away; this may be a read error. The gene calls are TRBV7-8 and TRBJ2-5; maybe TRBD1 (6 bases). Trimming stripped 5 bases from V and 1 base from J, with 17 bases between. Germline assignment: CDR1 SGHVS and CDR2 FQNEAQ. The CDR3 is 16 amino acids. The CDR3 DNA reads as TGTGCCAGCAGCACGTTTACAGGGACGCCCCAAGAGACCCAGTACTTC. It encodes CASSTFTGTPQETQYF.

This clone was counted ten times or more. This sequence joins TRBV12-5 and TRBJ1-1; tentatively, D is TRBD1 (6 bases). The V gene's germline CDR1 is LGHNT and CDR2 FRNRAP. This CDR3 is 15 amino acids long. Trimming shortened V by 1 base and J by 4 bases, and 13 bases separated the two germline ends. As DNA, the CDR3 is TGTGCTAGTGGTTTGGAGAAGGGGGGTGCCACTGAAGCTTTCTTT. Translation gives CASGLEKGGATEAFF. Variable domain in full (rest from reference TRBV12-5 and TRBJ1-1): DARVTQTPRHKVTEMGQEVTMRCQPILGHNTVFWYRQTMMQGLELLAYFRNRAPLDDSGMPKDRFSAEMPDATLATLKIQPSEPRDSAVYFCASGLEKGGATEAFFGQGTRLTVV.

This clone was seen many times. The chain couples TRBV2 to TRBJ1-1; 10 bases align to TRBD1. CDR1 and CDR2 from the germline V gene are SNHLY and FYNNEI. Trimming cost V 7 bases and J 3 bases; bases outside gene matches: 14. This CDR3 has 17 residues. DNA of the CDR3: TGTGCCAGCAAGGGGCCAAGGGACAGGGGTCTTTACACTGAAGCTTTCTTT. This gives the protein CASKGPRDRGLYTEAFF.

This clone was counted many times. The V gene is TRBV19, the J gene TRBJ2-1; D gene uncertain. Germline V gene lookup returns CDR1 LNHDA and CDR2 SQIVND (reference sequence). CDR3 size: 13 residues. V dropped 3 bases and J dropped 6 bases, with 9 bases sitting between them. The CDR3, as DNA: TGTGCCAGTAGTATCGATCGGCCCAATGAGCAGTTCTTC. Translated, it gives CASSIDRPNEQFF. Based on the CDR3 plus reference TRBV19 and TRBJ2-1, the full variable domain is DGGITQSPKYLFRKEGQNVTLSCEQNLNHDAMYWYRQDPGQGLRLIYYSQIVNDFQKGDIAEGYSVSREKKESFPLTVTSAQKNPTAFYLCASSIDRPNEQFFGPGTRLTVL.

This clone appeared a few times. The V gene is TRBV6-1, the J gene TRBJ2-2; either TRBD1 or TRBD2 may supply D (6 bases each). Per the germline V gene, CDR1 is MNHNS and CDR2 is SASEGT. V was clipped by 6 bases and J by 6 bases, with 11 bases between them. This CDR3 has 13 residues. CDR3: CASREGDPGELFF. In DNA, the CDR3 is TGTGCCAGCAGGGAGGGGGATCCCGGGGAGCTGTTTTTT.

A few counts support this clone. This chain links TRBV10-3 with TRBJ2-7, with 7 bases lining up with TRBD1. Germline-derived CDR1 and CDR2 are ENHRY and SYGVKD. The length of the CDR3 is 13 residues. V was clipped by 2 bases and J by 7 bases; unmatched bases: 5. The CDR3 bases are TGTGCCATCAGTGAGGGGATGGACAGGGAGCAGTACTTC. Translated: CAISEGMDREQYF.

In this sample, this clone turned up many times. V gene TRBV6-1 combines with J gene TRBJ2-7; D possibly uses TRBD1 or TRBD2 (6 bases each). The germline gives CDR1 MNHNS, CDR2 SASEGT. The CDR3 covers 15 residues. V was cut by 7 bases and J by 0 bases, with 16 bases left in between. CDR3 region: CASNERRGVSYEQYF. The CDR3 bases are TGTGCCAGCAACGAACGGAGGGGGGTCTCCTACGAGCAGTACTTC.